This T cell receptor (beta chain) emerged from a study of blood T cell repertoires in COVID-19. Enrolled during active infection, Seattle patients were then followed longitudinally. The CDR3 has 14 amino acids. Trimming cost V 5 bases and J 2 bases, with 13 bases left between them. Germline values: CDR1 MNHEY, CDR2 SVGEGT. Profiling relied on immunoSEQ multiplex PCR, and the TCRdb table lists in-frame clones only, not all of them. Counted here are about 340,000 clones, 87% occurring once; the ten biggest clones make up under 6.5%. The sequenced material came from peripheral blood. This chain connects TRBV6-2 or TRBV6-3 to TRBJ2-7; D is perhaps TRBD2 (6 bases). The receptor was derived from a woman between 45 and 65 years old with COVID-19, enrolled during active disease. This chain's CDR3 is CASSREGGTYEQYF. The CDR3, as DNA: TGTGCCAGCAGTCGCGAGGGAGGTACCTACGAGCAGTACTTC.